This note documents a single T cell receptor beta chain sequence. Then a second PCR, running roughly 7 to 11 cycles, was carried out with a sample-barcoded 5' primer and a J-beta primer mix. TCRdb redid the calling of the 5' RACE reads with MiXCR, one entry per CDR3 protein. The table records just under 750,000 distinct CDR3 sequences, about 20% of them present only once. The entry originates in a study of blood T cells in healthy people across ages. This CDR3 spans 15 amino acids. CDR1 is LGHDT, CDR2 YNNKEL, per germline (reference sequence). Trimming cost V 0 bases and J 2 bases, with 9 bases left between them.

The chain combines TRBV3-1 with TRBJ2-3; D remains unclear. The sample was blood. This TCR was recovered from a man in his 70s in good health. The CDR3 DNA is TGTGCCAGCAGCCAAGATCTTGGAAACACAGATACGCAGTATTTT. Amino acid sequence: CASSQDLGNTDTQYF.